The entry below gives a single TCR beta chain sequence along with its context. The antigen is unknown. This sample was included in a study of long-term antiretroviral therapy in people with HIV. General study points: Whichever time point was examined, clones expanded before ART dominated the repertoire.

This CDR3 contains 15 residues. The ends were cut back, 2 bases at V and 3 bases at J, with 13 bases in the middle. Per the germline V gene, CDR1 is SGHTA and CDR2 is FQGNSA. Sequencing relied on immunoSEQ assay v3.0, run at survey level. Per sample, sequencing targeted about 40,000-50,000 T-cell genomes. TCRdb's copy holds only in-frame clones and misses some; the assay was immunoSEQ multiplex PCR. The repertoire holds 36,000 or so clones, 82% seen once, with about 6% in the top ten. The TCR sequence derives from a man aged 18 to 30 with HIV. The source material was unsorted PBMCs, sampled 0.6 years after starting antiretroviral therapy. The chain is built from TRBV7-2 and TRBJ2-5; unclear D gene. CDR3: CASSLNLLVKETQYF. In DNA, the CDR3 is TGTGCCAGCAGCTTAAATCTACTCGTCAAAGAGACCCAGTACTTC.